This T cell receptor beta chain was captured in a study of blood T cell repertoires in COVID-19. On the study more broadly: The origin of the acute and convalescent COVID-19 samples was the United States, Italy and Spain.

Generated by immunoSEQ multiplex PCR, the TCRdb table keeps only in-frame clones and is missing some. The sample includes tens of thousands of clones, approximately 88% of them seen just once. This CDR3 contains 16 residues. The germline V and J ends were trimmed by 3 bases and 8 bases, with 17 bases remaining between them. Germline CDR1 and CDR2: LNHNV and YYDKDF (reference sequence). The chain has TRBV15 and TRBJ1-6; D ambiguous. The TCR sequence derives from a man older than 75 with active or convalescent COVID-19. Sequencing was carried out using peripheral blood. CDR3 loop: CATSRLLTTGDSPLHF. CDR3 DNA sequence: TGTGCCACCAGCAGGTTGTTGACGACCGGGGATTCACCCCTCCACTTT.